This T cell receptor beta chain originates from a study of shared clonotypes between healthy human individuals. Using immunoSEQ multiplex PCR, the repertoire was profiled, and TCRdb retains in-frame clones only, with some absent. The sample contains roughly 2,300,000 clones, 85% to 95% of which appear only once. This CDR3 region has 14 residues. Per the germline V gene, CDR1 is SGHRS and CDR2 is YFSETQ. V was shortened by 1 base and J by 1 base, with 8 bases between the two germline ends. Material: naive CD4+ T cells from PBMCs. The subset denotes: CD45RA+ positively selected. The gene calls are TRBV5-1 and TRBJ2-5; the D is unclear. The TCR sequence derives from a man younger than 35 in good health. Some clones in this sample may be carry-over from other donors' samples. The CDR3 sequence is CASSLSATQETQYF. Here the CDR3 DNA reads TGCGCCAGCAGCTTGAGCGCTACCCAAGAGACCCAGTACTTC.